The T cell receptor beta chain described here comes from a study of post-analysis software for immune sequencing data. Study-wide findings and caveats: TRBV5-6, TRBV5-1 and TRBV20-1 were among 4 or 5 TRBV segments more frequent in patients than controls.

Remarks on this clonotype: Its specificity is unknown.

Unique molecular identifiers tagged the TCR beta cDNA libraries. TCRdb re-called the PCR reads with MiXCR, one entry per CDR3 protein. The data contain about 500,000 distinct CDR3 sequences, nearly 45% of them singletons. With 7 bases removed from V and 4 bases from J, the gap between germline ends came to 10 bases. The germline V gene encodes CDR1 MNHNS and CDR2 SASEGT. The CDR3 covers 12 residues. Sequencing was done on a sample of blood. The rearrangement uses TRBV6-1 and TRBJ1-2; D gene unclear. The source of this sequence is a girl aged 10 to 17 with multiple sclerosis. The CDR3 sequence is CASTSGLYGYTF. The CDR3 DNA reads as TGTGCCAGCACTTCGGGTCTCTATGGCTACACCTTC.